The 5 T cell receptor beta chains below come from one sample, sequenced in a study of post-analysis software for immune sequencing data. These receptors' antigens are unknown. cDNA libraries of TCR beta carried unique molecular identifiers. Each CDR3 protein is one row after TCRdb ran MiXCR on the PCR reads. The repertoire includes 450,000 or so distinct CDR3 sequences, roughly 45% of them detected once, and 12% sits in the top ten. Findings and caveats of the study: In patients, a few TRBV segments were more frequent than in controls, with TRBV5-6, TRBV5-1 and TRBV20-1 among them.

Sample: blood. These receptors were obtained from a girl aged 5 to 17 with multiple sclerosis.

The CDR3 protein is CASSDRAVNQPQHF. For the CDR3, the DNA is TGTGCCAGCAGCGACAGGGCGGTCAATCAGCCCCAGCATTTT. This chain links TRBV9 with TRBJ1-5; D perhaps matches TRBD1 (6 bases). The V gene's germline CDR1 is SGDLS and CDR2 YYNGEE. The CDR3 is 14 amino acids. With 3 bases removed from V and 3 bases from J, the gap between germline ends came to 10 bases.

To note about this clonotype: One end of the junction fails to match germline, which may point to a read error. This sequence joins TRBV12-3 or TRBV12-4 and TRBJ1-2, with 7 bases aligning to TRBD1. The CDR3 loop spans 15 amino acids. CDR3 residues: CASSLPGTALYGCTF. The CDR3 nucleotides are TGTGCCAGCAGTTTGCCCGGGACAGCCCTGTATGGCTGCACCTTC.

The V call is TRBV28, the J call TRBJ2-1, with unresolved D. CDR1 is MDHEN and CDR2 is SYDVKM in the germline V gene. Trimming pared 2 bases from V and 1 base from J, leaving 18 bases between. The CDR3 sequence is 18 residues long. The CDR3 protein is CASSLGHPEAASYNEQFF. Here the CDR3 DNA reads TGTGCCAGCAGTTTAGGGCACCCCGAGGCAGCTTCCTACAATGAGCAGTTCTTC.

This chain joins TRBV7-9 and TRBJ2-1, with a possible D match to TRBD2 (5 bases). CDR1 is SEHNR, CDR2 FQNEAQ, per germline (reference sequence). The length of the CDR3 is 17 residues. The ends were cut back, 2 bases at V and 4 bases at J, with 18 bases in the middle. Written as DNA, the CDR3 is TGTGCCAGCAGCTTAAACTCGGCGGGCCCCGGATACAATGAGCAGTTCTTC. Translated: CASSLNSAGPGYNEQFF.

V and J are TRBV15 and TRBJ2-1; TRBD1 matches at 10 bases. Per germline, CDR1 LNHNV and CDR2 YYDKDF (reference sequence). V was pared by 1 base and J by 8 bases, with 5 bases of the junction left unmatched. The CDR3 is 15 amino acids. The CDR3 protein is CATSRAAGQGYEQFF. DNA of the CDR3: TGTGCCACCAGCAGAGCTGCGGGACAGGGGTATGAGCAGTTCTTC.